The 14 T cell receptor beta chains reported below all come from one sample, sequenced in a study of breast tumors, draining lymph nodes, adjacent tissues. Each CDR3 protein gets one entry after TCRdb re-called the multiplex PCR reads with MiXCR. The table lists about 130,000 distinct CDR3 sequences, 21% of them singletons, with about 2% in the top ten. Samples came from axillary lymph nodes draining the breast cancer. Sequenced: axillary lymph node tissue. The receptor set was obtained from a female donor with breast cancer. Some clones in this sample may be carry-over from other donors' samples.

At least ten counts were recorded for this clonotype. The V gene is TRBV5-1, the J gene TRBJ2-7, with unresolved D. Germline loops: CDR1 SGHRS, CDR2 YFSETQ. Trimming took 2 bases from V and 4 from J, leaving 7 bases between them. The CDR3 covers 12 residues. The CDR3 region has the DNA TGCGCCAGCAGCTTCAACAAGTACGAGCAGTACTTC. It encodes CASSFNKYEQYF.

This clonotype has only a few counts. The chain employs TRBV18 and TRBJ1-5; D gene ambiguous. V lost 0 bases to trimming and J lost 4 bases, with 7 bases between them. CDR1 is KGHSH and CDR2 is LQKENI in the germline V gene. The CDR3 loop spans 14 amino acids. CDR3 in amino acids: CASSPPGGNQPQHF. CDR3 sequence (DNA): TGTGCCAGCTCACCACCGGGTGGAAATCAGCCCCAGCATTTT.

Details on this clonotype: A read error may be the cause here, since a much bigger clone is one base away. The rearrangement joins TRBV30 to TRBJ2-1, with TRBD2 identical over 7 bases. This CDR3 has 14 residues. Germline loops: CDR1 GTSNPN, CDR2 SVGIG (reference sequence). Written as DNA, the CDR3 is TGTGCCTGGAGTGCTGGACTAGGGAACAATGAGCAGCTCTTC. Translation: CAWSAGLGNNEQLF.

Many counts were recorded for this clonotype. This sequence joins TRBV20-1 and TRBJ1-2; D not certain. CDR1 is DFQATT, CDR2 SNEGSKA, per germline (reference sequence). V lost 6 bases, J lost 4 bases, and 9 bases lay in between. This CDR3 spans 11 amino acids. The CDR3 DNA is TGCAGTGCCCGGGGTTTCTATGGCTACACCTTC. This translates into CSARGFYGYTF.

This clonotype was detected many times. The chain is built from TRBV9 and TRBJ2-7; D is uncertain. CDR3 length: 13 residues. V dropped 0 bases and J dropped 3 bases, with 7 bases sitting between them. Per the germline V gene, CDR1 is SGDLS and CDR2 is YYNGEE. CDR3 sequence reads: CASSVGIDYEQYF. CDR3 coding DNA: TGTGCCAGCAGCGTAGGTATCGACTACGAGCAGTACTTC.

This clonotype was found many times. The chain couples TRBV5-1 to TRBJ2-3, with TRBD2 matching over 9 bases. The CDR3 covers 16 residues. The junction had 8 bases not matched to a gene; V was cut back by 4 bases and J by 2 bases. Germline loops: CDR1 SGHRS, CDR2 YFSETQ. The CDR3 spells CASSPGTSRSTDTQYF. The CDR3 DNA reads as TGCGCCAGCAGCCCAGGGACTAGCAGATCCACAGATACGCAGTATTTT.

This chain connects TRBV28 to TRBJ2-7; D gene uncertain. Germline V gene data show CDR1 as MDHEN and CDR2 as SYDVKM. Trimming took off 6 bases at V and 3 bases at J, with 15 bases between the two ends. This CDR3 has 14 amino acids. The CDR3 is CASSDLDGSYEQYF. The CDR3 coding sequence is TGTGCCAGCAGCGATTTGGACGGCAGCTACGAGCAGTACTTC.

Concerning this clonotype itself: A much larger clone differs by one base, so this may be a read error. Since no conserved phenylalanine or tryptophan closes the CDR3, a read error is the likely cause. The chain employs TRBV6-6 and TRBJ2-1; 7 nucleotides match TRBD2. This CDR3 is 13 amino acids long. J was trimmed by 2 bases and V by 10 bases; bases with no gene match: 5. Germline V lookup: CDR1 MNHNY, CDR2 SVGAGI (reference sequence). The CDR3 loop reads CATSAGAYNEQFL. The CDR3 nucleotides are TGTGCCACCTCGGCGGGAGCCTACAATGAGCAGTTCCTC.

This clonotype was counted a few times. The chain joins TRBV27 to TRBJ2-2, with TRBD1 matching 7 bases. CDR3 length: 15 amino acids. Per germline, CDR1 MNHEY and CDR2 SMNVEV (reference sequence). Trimming took 3 bases from V and 4 from J; bases not matched to a gene: 5. CDR3: CASSFRQGSTGELFF. In nucleotides, the CDR3 is TGTGCCAGCAGTTTCCGACAGGGTTCCACCGGGGAGCTGTTTTTT.

This clonotype was seen at least ten times. The CDR3 DNA reads as TGTGCCAGCAGTCCGAGCGGATCGACGGGTGATTTTGGTTCACCCCTCCACTTT. Encoded protein: CASSPSGSTGDFGSPLHF. V and J are TRBV6-2 or TRBV6-3 and TRBJ1-6; D is undetermined. Germline V gene sequence: CDR1 MNHEY, CDR2 SVGEGT. The length of the CDR3 is 18 residues. Trimming cost V 5 bases and J 9 bases, with 26 bases left between them.

As for this clonotype: This may be a read error, as it is one base from a much larger clone. This rearrangement joins TRBV2 to TRBJ2-3; TRBD1 matches at 7 bases. The germline CDR1 and CDR2 sequences are SNHLY and FYNNEI. The CDR3 length is 13 residues. CDR3 region: CASKRDSTGTQYF. DNA of the CDR3: TGTGCCAGCAAGAGGGACAGCACAGGTACGCAGTATTTT.

This clonotype was counted ten times or more. Here the CDR3 reads CSASHSYEQYF. In DNA, the CDR3 is TGCAGTGCTAGTCACTCCTACGAGCAGTACTTC. V gene TRBV20-1 combines with J gene TRBJ2-7; D gene unclear. There are 11 residues in the CDR3. Per the germline V gene, CDR1 is DFQATT and CDR2 is SNEGSKA (reference sequence). V was trimmed by 3 bases and J by 0 bases, leaving 3 bases between them.

This clonotype was detected only once. A much larger clone is a single base away; this may be a read error. As DNA, the CDR3 is TGCAGTGCTGAGGACGGGACACGGGAGCAAGAGACCCAGTACTTC. Amino acids: CSAEDGTREQETQYF. The chain joins TRBV20-1 to TRBJ2-5; perhaps D is TRBD1 or TRBD2 (6 bases each). CDR1 and CDR2 from the germline V gene are DFQATT and SNEGSKA (reference sequence). Trimming removed 5 bases from V and 2 bases from J, with 18 bases in between. This CDR3 contains 15 residues.

In this sample, this clonotype turned up many times. The V call is TRBV7-9, the J call TRBJ2-2; the D gene is possibly TRBD2 (6 bases). Germline CDR1 SEHNR, CDR2 FQNEAQ (reference sequence). The CDR3 is 17 residues long. V lost 3 bases and J 6 bases, leaving 20 bases between the germline ends. The CDR3 DNA sequence: TGTGCCAGCAGCTTGTGGGGAGGAAGGCTTAAGTCCGGGGAGCTGTTTTTT. It encodes CASSLWGGRLKSGELFF.